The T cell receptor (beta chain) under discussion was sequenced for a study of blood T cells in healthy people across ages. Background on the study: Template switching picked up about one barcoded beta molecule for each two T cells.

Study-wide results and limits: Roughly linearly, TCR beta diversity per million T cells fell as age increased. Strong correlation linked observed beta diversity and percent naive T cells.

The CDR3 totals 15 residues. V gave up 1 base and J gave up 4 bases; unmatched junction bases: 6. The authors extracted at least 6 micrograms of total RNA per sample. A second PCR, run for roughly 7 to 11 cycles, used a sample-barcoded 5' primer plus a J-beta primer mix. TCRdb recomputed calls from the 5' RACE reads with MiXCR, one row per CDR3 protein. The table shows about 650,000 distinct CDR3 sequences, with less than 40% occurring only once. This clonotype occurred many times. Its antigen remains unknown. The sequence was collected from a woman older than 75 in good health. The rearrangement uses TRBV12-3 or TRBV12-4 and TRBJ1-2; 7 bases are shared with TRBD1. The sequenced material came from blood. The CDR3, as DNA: TGTGCCAGCAGTTTAGTCCGACAGGGAAGCTATGGCTACACCTTC. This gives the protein CASSLVRQGSYGYTF.